This T cell receptor beta chain was identified during a study of blood T cell repertoires in COVID-19. TCRdb's copy holds only in-frame clones and misses some; the assay was immunoSEQ multiplex PCR. Of 130,000 to 150,000 clones in the sample, 88% were seen once. This clonotype originated in a man aged 45-65 years with active or convalescent COVID-19. Sequenced sample: peripheral blood.

CDR3 in DNA: TGCGCCAGCAGCGGCCCAGGGGACACCGGGGAGCTGTTTTTT. This translates into CASSGPGDTGELFF. The chain is built from TRBV5-1 and TRBJ2-2; D is perhaps TRBD1 (6 bases). Germline lookup yields CDR1 SGHRS and CDR2 YFSETQ. CDR3 length: 14 amino acids. V was pared by 4 bases and J by 3 bases, with 10 bases between.